By proportion, the clone carrying this T cell receptor (beta chain) is medium-sized. What it binds is not known. With MiXCR, TCRdb reprocessed the PCR reads. The sample holds about 16,000 clones, about 32% seen once. There were no patients who had received any treatment before thyroid surgery. This entry is derived from a study of metastatic and nonmetastatic thyroid tumors. The study, taken as a whole, reports: The reported finding was significantly higher TCR beta diversity in malignant thyroid tumors relative to benign nodules, in blood and tumor.

The CDR3 has 16 residues. The junction had 8 bases not matched to a gene; V was cut back by 2 bases and J by 1 base. The receptor's source is a female donor with papillary thyroid cancer or a benign thyroid nodule (not recorded which). Some clones in this sample may be carry-over from other donors' samples. Sequencing input: tumor tissue. The chain joins TRBV12-3 or TRBV12-4 to TRBJ2-7; 7 positions match TRBD2. DNA of the CDR3: TGTGCCAGCAGTTTATTCCCAGCGGGGCCGTCCTACGAGCAGTACTTC. Translated: CASSLFPAGPSYEQYF.